The T cell receptor beta chain described here comes from a study of cytomegalovirus exposure and HLA in healthy donors. CDR3 size: 16 residues. Between the trimmed V and J ends, which lost 1 base and 2 bases, there was a span of 12 bases. The germline gives CDR1 MNHEY, CDR2 SMNVEV (reference sequence). PCR primers comprised 60 Vbeta and 13 Jbeta primers. Measured with immunoSEQ multiplex PCR; TCRdb has only the in-frame clones, and not every one. The sample includes under 200,000 clones. Material for sequencing was PBMCs. The chain joins TRBV27 to TRBJ1-5; D is undetermined. The source is a man aged 30-40 years in good health and CMV-seronegative. The CDR3 DNA is TGTGCCAGCAGTTTATACGGGAGCGGGGGCAATCAGCCCCAGCATTTT. It encodes CASSLYGSGGNQPQHF.